This is a list of T cell receptor beta chains from one sample in a study of shared clonotypes between healthy human individuals. Method: immunoSEQ multiplex PCR; TCRdb's copy keeps in-frame clones and lacks some. The data show about 1,800,000 clones, with around 96% seen just once and around 1% held by the top ten. Sequencing was done on a sample of naive CD8+ T cells sorted from blood. Receptors were obtained from a man younger than 35 in good health. Each CDR3 is given with its conserved first and last residue. D genes are given only for firm matches. Expanded clones are given a class, and other clones once, few, many or no size at all.

>TRBJ1-5|-|-|TRBV30
TGTGCCTGGAGTCAGGGGTTTAGCGGCAATCAGCCCCAGCATTTT
CAWSQGFSGNQPQHF
>TRBJ2-7|few|TRBD1|TRBV5-6
TGTGCCAGCAGCTTGGCGACAGGGCGAGACGAGCAGTACTTC
CASSLATGRDEQYF
>TRBJ2-7|-|TRBD1|TRBV7-3
TGTGCCAGCAGCCAGGGACAGGGGGCCTACGAGCAGTACTTC
CASSQGQGAYEQYF
>TRBJ1-1|once|TRBD1|TRBV10-3
TGTGCCGTCGGGACAGGGGGCACTGAAGCTTTCTTT
CAVGTGGTEAFF
>TRBJ2-2|-|-|TRBV15
TGTGCCACCAGCTCCAACACCGGGGAGCTGTTTTTT
CATSSNTGELFF
>TRBJ2-5|-|-|TRBV7-9
TGTGCCAGCAGCCCAAGCGAGCACGAGACCCAGTACTTC
CASSPSEHETQYF
>TRBJ2-1|-|-|TRBV4-1
TGCGCCAGCAGCCAAGTAGGGACGTACAATGAGCAGTTCTTC
CASSQVGTYNEQFF
>TRBJ2-7|-|-|TRBV27
TGTGCCAGCAGTTCCAAGACAGACCGCTACGAGCAGTACTTC
CASSSKTDRYEQYF
>TRBJ2-2|-|TRBD2|TRBV4-3
TGCGCCAGCAGCCAATTCGGGACTAGCGGGAGGGTAGGACGGACCGGGGAGCTGTTTTTT
CASSQFGTSGRVGRTGELFF
>TRBJ2-5|-|TRBD2|TRBV2
TGTGCCAGCAGTTCCGGACTAGTAGGGGAGACCCAGTACTTC
CASSSGLVGETQYF
>TRBJ2-3|-|TRBD2|TRBV11-2
TGTGCCAGCAGCTTAGGGAAAGCGGGGACCAGCACAGATACGCAGTATTTT
CASSLGKAGTSTDTQYF
>TRBJ2-3|-|-|TRBV6-5
TGTGCCAGCAGTTACGGTTTGGGCGTAGATACGCAGTATTTT
CASSYGLGVDTQYF
>TRBJ2-7|-|-|TRBV27
TGTGCCAGCAGTTTATCGGGGGACTTCAACTCCTACGAGCAGTACTTC
CASSLSGDFNSYEQYF
>TRBJ2-2|-|TRBD1|TRBV2
TGTGCCAGCAGTCCACCCGGACAGGGTATCGCCGGGGAGCTGTTTTTT
CASSPPGQGIAGELFF
>TRBJ2-1|-|-|TRBV20-1
TGCAGTGCTAGAAGCCAAAATGAGCAGTTCTTC
CSARSQNEQFF
>TRBJ2-7|-|-|TRBV6-5
TGTGCCAGCAGTTACGCTGGACAGTACGAGCAGTACTTC
CASSYAGQYEQYF
>TRBJ2-7|-|TRBD1|TRBV27
TGTGCCAGCGGCGGACAGGGGGCCTACGAGCAGTACTTC
CASGGQGAYEQYF
>TRBJ2-7|-|TRBD1|TRBV7-8
TGTGCCAGCAGCTTACTAGGACAGGGGTTCTCCTACGAGCAGTACTTC
CASSLLGQGFSYEQYF
>TRBJ2-3|-|-|TRBV4-1
TGCGCCAGCAACCCTTCTGGGGCTCCTACCGGGAAGATACGCATGGATACGCAGTATTTT
CASNPSGAPTGKIRMDTQYF
>TRBJ1-2|-|TRBD1|TRBV7-9
TGTGCCAGCACTCCCGGGACAGGGGGAGATCAGGTCTATGGCTACACCTTC
CASTPGTGGDQVYGYTF
>TRBJ1-5|-|-|TRBV2
TGTGCCAGCAGTGAAGGATTTTTGGCAGGGTGGTCGGATCAGCCCCAGCATTTT
CASSEGFLAGWSDQPQHF
>TRBJ1-2|-|TRBD1|TRBV10-3
TGTGCCATCGGGGACAGCACTAACTATGGCTACACCTTC
CAIGDSTNYGYTF
>TRBJ1-6|few|TRBD1|TRBV19
TGTGCCAGTAGTACCAAGACAGGGGATAATTCACCCCTCCACTTT
CASSTKTGDNSPLHF
>TRBJ2-7|-|-|TRBV6-1
TGTGCCAGCAGTGTCTACAGGGTCGAAACCTACGAGCAGTACTTC
CASSVYRVETYEQYF
>TRBJ1-5|-|-|TRBV19
TGTGCCAGTAGTCGCAGTGGATATAGCAATCAGCCCCAGCATTTT
CASSRSGYSNQPQHF
>TRBJ2-1|-|-|TRBV6-5
TGTGCCAGCCGGCAGGGGTACAATGAGCAGTTCTTC
CASRQGYNEQFF
>TRBJ2-1|once|-|TRBV6-5
TGTGCCAGCAGTTTGGGTATGAGCTCCTACAATGAGCAGTTCTTC
CASSLGMSSYNEQFF
>TRBJ2-1|-|-|TRBV10-3
TGTGCCATCAACGCAGGGGACGAATACAATGAGCAGTTCTTC
CAINAGDEYNEQFF